The present entry profiles one TCR beta chain with its context. Its antigen is not known. The data stem from a study of PD-1 blockade in classical Hodgkin lymphoma. Study-level points and caveats: Possible causes of repertoire differences, disease activity or prior therapy, remain undefined. Diminished baseline TCR diversity has been reported in newly diagnosed patients relative to healthy donors. Complete responders matched newly diagnosed patients in baseline diversity. Those patients who began receiving nivolumab less than 1 year after ASCT had lower diversity, and they were excluded.

Here immunoSEQ multiplex PCR was the method, and the copy in TCRdb shows in-frame clones only, minus some. The sample holds some 18,000 clones, about 87% seen once. Indicated time point: cycle 4 day 1 (C4D1), after less than 7 weeks of nivolumab. All patients experienced relapse after autologous stem cell transplantation, and brentuximab vedotin exposure was variable. The CD8+ T cells came from thawed PBMCs through magnetic negative selection. The clonotype originates from a human donor with classical Hodgkin lymphoma. The sequenced sample was CD8+ T cells from blood, obtained before the fourth cycle of nivolumab.

CDR3 nucleotides: TGTGCCATCAGTAGGGACTGTTGCTCCTACGAGCAGTACTTC. As protein: CAISRDCCSYEQYF. The genes are TRBV10-3 and TRBJ2-7, with a tentative D call TRBD2 (6 bases). Looked up from germline, CDR1 is ENHRY and CDR2 is SYGVKD. CDR3 size: 14 residues. V gave up 5 bases and J gave up 0 bases, with 11 bases separating them.